This entry lists 2 T cell receptor beta chains sequenced from one sample in a study of Graves' ophthalmopathy and Graves' hyperthyroidism. Using RNA transcripts, the TCR beta CDR3 regions were amplified. Second-round multiplex PCR came after first-round RT-PCR with HTBI primers. TCRdb reprocessed the multiplex PCR reads with MiXCR, giving one entry per CDR3 protein. The data contain under 400,000 distinct CDR3 sequences, roughly a sixth of them seen just once; the ten biggest clones take up roughly 12%. Specimen: peripheral blood. These receptors were taken from an adult man with Graves' ophthalmopathy.

Turning to this clonotype: At one boundary the junction diverges from the germline segment, which might be a read error. The chain has TRBV6-2 or TRBV6-3 and TRBJ1-5, with no clear D. The V gene's germline CDR1 is MNHEY and CDR2 SVGEGT. This CDR3 has 16 amino acids. CDR3 DNA sequence: TGTGCCAGCACTTACGGGAGAGCGTCTAGCAATCAGCCCCAGCATTTT. It is translated as CASTYGRASSNQPQHF.

This clonotype was seen many times. The chain has TRBV27 and TRBJ1-6, with a weak D call TRBD1 (6 bases). V was trimmed by 4 bases and J by 5 bases, leaving 12 bases between them. The CDR3 runs 15 residues. Germline V gene sequence: CDR1 MNHEY, CDR2 SMNVEV (reference sequence). The CDR3 loop reads CASSSRTADNSPLHF. The CDR3 DNA reads TGTGCCAGCAGTTCCCGGACAGCCGATAATTCACCCCTCCACTTT.